This TCR beta chain comes out of a study of blood T cell repertoires in COVID-19. Across the study: The cDNA or gDNA used as material had been derived from T cells, B-cell-depleted T cells, or PBMCs.

This table comes from immunoSEQ multiplex PCR, and its TCRdb copy is limited to in-frame clones, with some not included. In the table there are 150,000 to 200,000 clones, just under 90% of which are singletons. V lost 0 bases, J lost 0 bases, and 9 bases lay in between. CDR1 is MRHNA, CDR2 SNTAGT, per germline. The CDR3 spans 17 residues. The clonotype originates from a woman between 18 and 30 years old who had recovered from COVID-19. This chain links TRBV6-4 with TRBJ2-6, with D perhaps TRBD2 (5 bases). Sample: peripheral blood. CDR3 coding DNA: TGTGCCAGCAGTGACTCGAATCGGGGCTCTGGGGCCAACGTCCTGACTTTC. Its protein is CASSDSNRGSGANVLTF.